Each of the 21 T cell receptor beta chains below was sequenced from the same sample in a study of T-cell memory formation after mild COVID-19. Using its own MiXCR run on the 5' RACE reads, TCRdb lists one record per CDR3 protein. The sample has approximately 480,000 distinct CDR3 sequences, roughly 18% seen once; the top ten hold 9% to 15%. Sequencing input: PBMCs or a T cell subset sorted from them (not recorded which). These receptors all come from an adult woman who had mild COVID-19 (a few samples of this study predate the infection). Cell type and time point are not known.

In this sample, this clonotype turned up a few times. The chain recombines TRBV3-1 with TRBJ1-2; 7 positions match TRBD1. The J segment lost 4 bases and the V segment lost 2 bases, leaving 4 bases of the junction unmatched. Germline CDR1 is LGHDT and CDR2 is YNNKEL (reference sequence). The CDR3 runs to 14 residues. This chain's CDR3 is CASSQNRGPYGYTF. In DNA form, the CDR3 reads TGTGCCAGCAGCCAAAACAGGGGCCCCTATGGCTACACCTTC.

This clonotype was picked up a small number of times. The CDR3, as DNA: TGTGCCATCAGTGAGGGGCGGGGCGGAGACACAGATACGCAGTATTTT. It is translated as CAISEGRGGDTDTQYF. This chain connects TRBV10-3 to TRBJ2-3; tentatively, D is TRBD2 (6 bases). The CDR3 runs 16 residues. Between the trimmed V and J ends, which lost 2 bases and 2 bases, there was a span of 14 bases. Germline V CDR1 and CDR2: ENHRY, SYGVKD.

This clonotype has just a few counts. The chain couples TRBV4-2 to TRBJ2-4; 15 bases align to TRBD2. The V gene's germline CDR1 is LGHNA and CDR2 YNFKEQ. Trimming removed 3 bases from V and 3 bases from J; junction bases left unmatched: 6. The CDR3 consists of 18 residues. As DNA, the CDR3 is TGTGCCAGCAGCCACGGACTAGCGGGAGGGCCAGGCAAAAACATTCAGTACTTC. Translating gives CASSHGLAGGPGKNIQYF.

This clonotype was seen only a few times. Mismatch with germline at one junction end may stem from a read error. This chain joins TRBV7-2 and TRBJ2-1; the D is unclear. Germline CDR1 is SGHTA and CDR2 is FQGNSA. This CDR3 region has 14 residues. The CDR3 here is CASSLVKHYYEQFF. DNA for the CDR3: TGTGCCAGCAGCTTAGTAAAGCACTACTATGAGCAGTTCTTC.

This clonotype was counted many times. The V and J genes are TRBV12-3 or TRBV12-4 and TRBJ1-2; possibly TRBD1 for D (6 bases). There are 15 residues in the CDR3. V was clipped by 3 bases and J by 2 bases, with 13 bases between them. CDR3: CASSLGPGGNYGYTF. The CDR3 bases are TGTGCCAGCAGTTTGGGTCCCGGGGGCAACTATGGCTACACCTTC.

This rearrangement joins TRBV27 to TRBJ2-3, with 13 bases fitting TRBD2. Germline V lookup: CDR1 MNHEY, CDR2 SMNVEV (reference sequence). The CDR3 runs to 22 residues. J was trimmed by 4 bases and V by 10 bases; bases with no gene match: 29. The CDR3 is CATPIWTSGSAERTENPDTQYF. The CDR3 bases are TGTGCCACACCGATCTGGACTAGCGGGAGTGCCGAGAGGACCGAAAATCCAGATACGCAGTATTTT.

This clonotype was detected a few times. The chain links TRBV11-2 to TRBJ2-5; 10 nucleotides line up with TRBD1. Per the germline V gene, CDR1 is SGHAT and CDR2 is FQNNGV. Unmatched junction bases numbered 8, after V lost 3 bases and J lost 4 bases. This CDR3 has 16 residues. The CDR3 region is CASSLGQGLGGETQYF. The CDR3 nucleotides are TGTGCCAGCAGCTTGGGACAGGGGTTAGGGGGAGAGACCCAGTACTTC.

This clonotype was seen a few times. The gene calls are TRBV20-1 and TRBJ2-3; 9 bases fit TRBD2. Trimming took 0 bases from V and 2 from J; bases not matched to a gene: 9. CDR3 length: 17 residues. Germline V CDR1 and CDR2: DFQATT, SNEGSKA (reference sequence). The CDR3 reads CSARDLKAGGPTDTQYF. CDR3 bases: TGCAGTGCTAGAGATCTGAAGGCGGGAGGGCCCACAGATACGCAGTATTTT.

This clonotype was recorded a few times. The chain uses TRBV19 and TRBJ2-1; 11 nucleotides agree with TRBD2. The V segment lost 3 bases and the J segment 6 bases; nucleotides outside the gene matches: 7. The CDR3 contains 16 residues. Looked up from germline, CDR1 is LNHDA and CDR2 is SQIVND (reference sequence). CDR3 sequence: CASSISSSGRTNEQFF. Here the CDR3 DNA reads TGTGCCAGTAGTATTTCCTCTAGCGGGAGGACCAATGAGCAGTTCTTC.

This clonotype appeared a single time. The rearrangement joins TRBV7-3 to TRBJ2-4; TRBD2 agrees at 7 bases. The CDR3 sequence is 15 residues long. V gave up 5 bases and J gave up 8 bases; unmatched junction bases: 12. From germline, CDR1 is SGHTA and CDR2 FQGTGA. The CDR3 region is CASSQYGEGRDIQYF. CDR3 DNA sequence: TGTGCCAGCAGCCAGTACGGGGAGGGGAGGGACATTCAGTACTTC.

This rearrangement joins TRBV7-9 to TRBJ1-2; TRBD1 agrees at 7 bases. The CDR3 has 14 amino acids. CDR1 is SEHNR, CDR2 FQNEAQ, per germline (reference sequence). V lost 4 bases to trimming and J lost 4 bases; unmatched junction nucleotides: 6. DNA for the CDR3: TGTGCCAGCAGCTCGGACAGGTGGAGCTATGGCTACACCTTC. This gives the protein CASSSDRWSYGYTF.

The chain employs TRBV20-1 and TRBJ1-1, with D hard to call. V was pared by 6 bases and J by 3 bases, with 20 bases between. From germline, CDR1 is DFQATT and CDR2 SNEGSKA (reference sequence). The CDR3 runs 15 residues. The CDR3 reads CSALPGGRVDTEAFF. CDR3 coding DNA: TGCAGTGCACTACCCGGTGGACGGGTGGACACTGAAGCTTTCTTT.

About this clonotype itself: Its ends do not fully match the called genes, so a read error is possible. V gene TRBV2 combines with J gene TRBJ2-7, with unresolved D. The CDR3 sequence is 15 residues long. Germline V gene lookup returns CDR1 SNHLY and CDR2 FYNNEI. The CDR3 DNA reads as TGTGCCAGCAGAGAAGGGCCAGACCCAACCTACGAGCAGTACTTC. This sequence encodes CASREGPDPTYEQYF. The variable domain in full, with the rest retrieved from reference TRBV2 and TRBJ2-7, is EPEVTQTPSHQVTQMGQEVILRCVPISNHLYFYWYRQILGQKVEFLVSFYNNEISEKSEIFDDQFSVERPDGSNFTLKIRSTKLEDSAMYFCASREGPDPTYEQYFGPGTRLTVT.

This clonotype was counted between two and nine times. The gene calls are TRBV5-1 and TRBJ2-3; a weak D match, TRBD1 (5 bases). CDR3 length equals 16 residues. V lost 4 bases, J lost 3 bases, and 18 bases lay in between. From germline, CDR1 is SGHRS and CDR2 YFSETQ. The CDR3 here is CASSHHQQDLTDTQYF. The DNA of the CDR3 is TGCGCCAGCAGCCACCATCAACAGGATTTGACAGATACGCAGTATTTT.

This clonotype came up a few times. The chain is built from TRBV29-1 and TRBJ2-1; 9 positions agree with TRBD2. This CDR3 is 15 amino acids long. Trimming cost V 2 bases and J 8 bases; bases outside gene matches: 10. The germline CDR1 and CDR2 sequences are SQVTM and ANQGSEA. CDR3 loop: CSVESGRRGFDEQFF. CDR3 DNA: TGCAGCGTTGAAAGCGGGAGGAGAGGTTTTGATGAGCAGTTCTTC.

This clonotype has a handful of counts. The chain couples TRBV7-2 to TRBJ1-6; no clear D gene. Trimming took off 4 bases at V and 0 bases at J, with 16 bases between the two ends. Looked up from germline, CDR1 is SGHTA and CDR2 is FQGNSA. The CDR3 is 18 amino acids. CDR3 nucleotide sequence: TGTGCCAGCAGCTCAATTCGGCAGGTTCGCTCCTATAATTCACCCCTCCACTTT. Amino acid sequence: CASSSIRQVRSYNSPLHF.

The sample holds a few counts of this clonotype. A much larger clonotype is one base distant, so this may be a read error. The V call is TRBV7-3, the J call TRBJ2-2, with 7 positions matching TRBD2. There are 16 residues in the CDR3. CDR1 and CDR2 from the germline V gene are SGHTA and FQGTGA. J lost 3 bases, V lost 5 bases, and 9 bases had no gene match. The CDR3 loop reads CASSLPREDDTGELFF. The CDR3 DNA is TGTGCCAGCAGCCTGCCCCGGGAGGACGACACCGGGGAGCTGTTTTTT.

This clonotype came up a few times. The genes are TRBV3-1 and TRBJ1-1; D not certain. Trimming cost V 0 bases and J 2 bases, with 13 bases left between them. CDR1 and CDR2 (germline): LGHDT, YNNKEL (reference sequence). CDR3 size: 16 residues. The CDR3 sequence: CASSQDRVLPNTEAFF. The CDR3 coding sequence is TGTGCCAGCAGCCAAGATCGGGTACTACCCAACACTGAAGCTTTCTTT.

The rearrangement uses TRBV20-1 and TRBJ2-7; 13 bases line up with TRBD2. V shed 2 bases, J shed 3 bases, and the junction held 4 bases outside the gene matches. The CDR3 is 15 amino acids. Germline CDR1 reads DFQATT; CDR2 reads SNEGSKA (reference sequence). The CDR3 nucleotides read TGCAGTGCTAGATCCACTAGCGGGAGGGTCTACGAGCAGTACTTC. Protein: CSARSTSGRVYEQYF.

This clonotype has only one observation. This chain uses TRBV6-2 or TRBV6-3 with TRBJ2-5, with D perhaps matching TRBD2 (5 bases). This CDR3 region has 14 residues. CDR1 is MNHEY and CDR2 is SVGEGT in the germline V gene. V was pared by 4 bases and J by 2 bases, with 11 bases between. CDR3 sequence (DNA): TGTGCCAGCAGTTCGTACGGGGAGCAAGAGACCCAGTACTTC. It specifies CASSSYGEQETQYF.

This clonotype turned up a few times. V usage is TRBV6-2 or TRBV6-3 and J usage is TRBJ2-7, with 9 bases matching TRBD1. Germline assignment: CDR1 MNHEY and CDR2 SVGEGT. J gave up 4 bases and V 6 bases, and 7 bases lay outside the gene matches. This CDR3 comprises 14 residues. CDR3 protein: CASRRTGGKYEQYF. CDR3 bases: TGTGCCAGCAGGAGAACAGGGGGCAAATACGAGCAGTACTTC.